The clone carrying this TCR beta chain was recorded a few times. Its specificity is not known. This entry comes from a study of T-cell memory formation after mild COVID-19. Study-level results: Chiefly within CM and EM were the contracting CD4+ clones; CD8+ ones were within EMRA.

Germline CDR1 and CDR2: DFQATT and SNEGSKA (reference sequence). The CDR3 loop spans 12 amino acids. cDNA libraries for TCR alpha and TCR beta, carrying sample barcodes and UMIs, came from 5'RACE with constant-segment primers. In TCRdb, the 5' RACE reads were re-called with MiXCR into one record per CDR3 protein. Found here are about 200,000 distinct CDR3 sequences, over 7.5% of them singletons; the top ten hold roughly 3.5%. Sequences were obtained from PBMCs or a T cell subset sorted from them (not recorded which). The clonotype originates from a man aged 18 to 30 who had mild COVID-19 (a few samples of this study predate the infection). Cell type and time point are not known. The chain employs TRBV20-1 and TRBJ2-7, with TRBD1 matching 7 bases. The CDR3 DNA reads TGCAGTGCTAGCCGGTGGCAGGGGGAAGGGAACGTC. This encodes CSASRWQGEGNV.